The entry that follows covers one TCR beta chain sequence. In its sample, this clone was seen a few times. No cognate antigen has been identified for it. It has no much larger one-base neighbor in the sample; base qualities were not kept. Samples from volunteer blood donors who had recovered from COVID-19 were contributed by a second Seattle source. The collaborating institutions used their own protocols to collect whole blood in K2EDTA tubes. Collaborator samples were shipped for TCRbeta analysis as frozen whole blood, isolated PBMCs, or DNA extracted from either sample type. The immunoSEQ Assay, a bias-controlled multiplex PCR, was used to amplify TCRbeta CDR3 regions from genomic DNA. The original methods were these. The number of nucleated cells in each sample was estimated from the amplification of reference gene primers within the assay. Sequence reads were collapsed and filtered to measure the absolute abundance of every unique TCRbeta CDR3 rearrangement. For each sample, productive Simpson clonality was calculated as the square root of Simpson's diversity index over productive rearrangements. TCRdb re-hosts the immuneACCESS table, in-frame sequences only. Its copies lack some clones; in the studies checked, an unresolved V gene accounts for under half of them, and the cause for the rest is not known. The V and J calls and the clone size are those of that table, but D and trimming were determined from the DNA. This sample gives roughly 150,000 clones in total; over 80% of them show up just once. Clones ranked in the top ten supply over 10% of the sample.

This entry belongs to a study of blood T cell repertoires in COVID-19 (dated by TCRdb to about 2020). Context from the whole study: Samples covering the acute and convalescent phases of COVID-19 were provided by collaborators in the United States, Italy and Spain. Where HLA class I and class II types were available, the types were taken from metadata supplied by the sample provider, not from assay-based typing. The samples were drawn from the first 160 participants of the ongoing ImmuneRACE study and from roughly 1,300 subjects provided by 6 global collaborators. The repertoires were released in a freely available public database intended as a resource for research on the immune response to SARS-CoV-2. Sample metadata almost always included a de-identified subject ID, COVID-19 status, age in years and sex. The dataset comprised deeply sampled blood TCRbeta repertoires from subjects exposed to, actively infected with, or recovered from COVID-19. The material from the prospective study consisted of cDNA or gDNA derived from T cells, B-cell-depleted T cells, or PBMCs. Overall study results and their limits: How much clinical and demographic metadata was included differed by source and by participant, and the metadata was provided uncurated.

V loses 2 bases at its end and J loses 0 bases; junction bases beyond the gene matches: 4. The CDR3 goes from the cysteine to the phenylalanine over 15 residues. The kept DNA is CDR3 alone, 45 bases in frame from the first base. In the germline V gene, CDR1 corresponds to SQVTM and CDR2 to ANQGSEA. The receptor comes from a man between 65 and 80 years old who had recovered from COVID-19. The chain couples TRBV29-1 to TRBJ2-1; TRBD2 fits 7 bases in the junction. Material: peripheral blood. CDR3 reads: CSVESERGSYNEQFF. In nucleotides, the sequence is TGCAGCGTTGAATCGGAGCGGGGCTCCTACAATGAGCAGTTCTTC.